This passage covers 2 T cell receptor beta chains from one sample sequenced in a study of blood T cell repertoires in COVID-19. Some clones are missing from TCRdb's copy, which holds only in-frame ones; the method was immunoSEQ multiplex PCR. The sample includes approximately 350,000 clones, about 90% seen only once; the top ten take 1% to 1.5%. Sequencing used peripheral blood. The receptors here all came from a man aged 35 to 55 with acute or convalescent COVID-19.

This clone appeared a single time. This chain uses TRBV3-1 (or the pseudogene TRBV3-2) with TRBJ2-5; the D gene is possibly TRBD1 (5 bases). CDR3 length: 14 residues. The ends were cut back, 5 bases at V and 1 base at J, with 11 bases in the middle. Germline V gene sequence: CDR1 LGHDT, CDR2 YNNKEL (reference sequence). The chain's CDR3 is CASSEDTIQETQYF. The CDR3, as DNA: TGTGCCAGCAGCGAGGACACAATCCAAGAGACCCAGTACTTC.

V gene TRBV2 combines with J gene TRBJ1-5, with a possible D match to TRBD1 (5 bases). The length of the CDR3 is 14 residues. The germline V and J ends were trimmed by 2 bases and 6 bases, with 11 bases remaining between them. Germline CDR1 is SNHLY and CDR2 is FYNNEI. The DNA for the CDR3 is TGTGCCAGCAGTGAAATGGACACGGTTCAGCCCCAGCATTTT. Protein product: CASSEMDTVQPQHF.